These 20 T cell receptor beta chains originate from one sample sequenced in a study of blood T cell repertoires in COVID-19. Profiling relied on immunoSEQ multiplex PCR, and the TCRdb table lists in-frame clones only, not all of them. The data hold around 140,000 clones, with around 84% observed a single time. Sequencing input: peripheral blood. These receptors came from a man younger than 45 with COVID-19, enrolled during active disease.

The chain is built from TRBV28 and TRBJ1-2; 8 bases map to TRBD1. The CDR3 spans 12 residues. Germline V lookup: CDR1 MDHEN, CDR2 SYDVKM. V lost 4 bases to trimming and J lost 6 bases; unmatched junction nucleotides: 1. CDR3 DNA sequence: TGTGCCAGCAGTTCGACAGGGGATGGCTACACCTTC. Residues: CASSSTGDGYTF.

J is TRBJ2-3 and V is TRBV5-1; 12 bases agree with TRBD1. Trimming took 3 bases from V and 4 from J; bases not matched to a gene: 6. Germline V lookup: CDR1 SGHRS, CDR2 YFSETQ. The CDR3 sequence is 16 residues long. CDR3 bases: TGCGCCAGCAGCTCCGGGACAGGGGGCTTAGCAGATACGCAGTATTTT. The encoded protein is CASSSGTGGLADTQYF. Using reference TRBV5-1 and TRBJ2-3 for the parts outside the CDR3, the full variable domain is KAGVTQTPRYLIKTRGQQVTLSCSPISGHRSVSWYQQTPGQGLQFLFEYFSETQRNKGNFPGRFSGRQFSNSRSEMNVSTLELGDSALYLCASSSGTGGLADTQYFGPGTRLTVL.

V is TRBV18 and J is TRBJ2-7; 10 bases align to TRBD2. Germline V gene sequence: CDR1 KGHSH, CDR2 LQKENI. V gave up 2 bases and J gave up 5 bases; unmatched junction bases: 6. This CDR3 contains 15 residues. The DNA of the CDR3 is TGTGCCAGCTCACCAATACTAGCGGGATTGGACGAGCAGTACTTC. Amino acids: CASSPILAGLDEQYF. Variable domain in full (rest from reference TRBV18 and TRBJ2-7): NAGVMQNPRHLVRRRGQEARLRCSPMKGHSHVYWYRQLPEEGLKFMVYLQKENIIDESGMPKERFSAEFPKEGPSILRIQQVVRGDSAAYFCASSPILAGLDEQYFGPGTRLTVT.

The chain recombines TRBV13 with TRBJ2-3; D perhaps matches TRBD2 (7 bases). The length of the CDR3 is 17 residues. Germline values: CDR1 PRHDT, CDR2 FYEKMQ (reference sequence). V was shortened by 4 bases and J by 4 bases, with 21 bases between the two germline ends. The CDR3 loop reads CASSSKGGEGPPDTQYF. The CDR3 DNA sequence: TGTGCCAGCAGCTCCAAAGGGGGGGAGGGACCGCCAGATACGCAGTATTTT. Supplemented by reference TRBV13 and TRBJ2-3, the full variable domain reads AAGVIQSPRHLIKEKRETATLKCYPIPRHDTVYWYQQGPGQDPQFLISFYEKMQSDKGSIPDRFSAQQFSDYHSELNMSSLELGDSALYFCASSSKGGEGPPDTQYFGPGTRLTVL.

This chain links TRBV30 with TRBJ1-1; tentative D call: TRBD1 (5 bases). The V gene's germline CDR1 is GTSNPN and CDR2 SVGIG (reference sequence). The CDR3 runs 15 residues. V dropped 2 bases and J dropped 1 base, with 14 bases sitting between them. The chain's CDR3 is CAWSNGGYRNTEAFF. The CDR3 DNA is TGTGCCTGGAGTAACGGGGGGTATCGGAACACTGAAGCTTTCTTT. The entire variable domain, with the rest obtained from reference TRBV30 and TRBJ1-1, is as follows: SQTIHQWPATLVQPVGSPLSLECTVEGTSNPNLYWYRQAAGRGLQLLFYSVGIGQISSEVPQNLSASRPQDRQFILSSKKLLLSDSGFYLCAWSNGGYRNTEAFFGQGTRLTVV.

The J gene is TRBJ2-1, the V gene TRBV4-2; the match to TRBD2 covers 11 bases. The CDR3 runs 17 residues. Trimming at V came to 0 bases and at J to 9 bases, leaving 10 bases not matched to a gene. CDR1 LGHNA and CDR2 YNFKEQ come from the germline V gene. The CDR3 DNA follows: TGTGCCAGCAGCCAAGAACCAACTAGCGGGAGTGGGTCTGAGCAGTTCTTC. It encodes CASSQEPTSGSGSEQFF.

The CDR3 DNA reads as TGTGCCAGCAGTATAAAACCTCGACAGGGGGCCTCGGTGAACACTGAAGCTTTCTTT. Translation: CASSIKPRQGASVNTEAFF. V and J are TRBV27 and TRBJ1-1, with 10 positions matching TRBD1. Germline trimming cut 5 bases from V and 0 bases from J; bases unmatched to any gene: 15. Germline CDR1 MNHEY, CDR2 SMNVEV (reference sequence). The CDR3 consists of 19 residues.

The V gene is TRBV28, the J gene TRBJ1-5; 7 bases are a match to TRBD1. The J segment lost 3 bases and the V segment lost 3 bases, leaving 8 bases of the junction unmatched. In germline, CDR1 is MDHEN, CDR2 SYDVKM. The CDR3 is 16 residues long. CDR3 region: CASSLLQGIDNQPQHF. In DNA form, the CDR3 reads TGTGCCAGCAGTTTGCTACAGGGGATTGACAATCAGCCCCAGCATTTT.

The gene calls are TRBV28 and TRBJ1-2; 8 bases are shared with TRBD1. Per germline, CDR1 MDHEN and CDR2 SYDVKM. With V trimmed by 6 bases and J by 3 bases, 0 bases remained unmatched. This CDR3 region has 12 residues. CDR3 in DNA: TGTGCCAGCAGGGGACAGGACTATGGCTACACCTTC. As protein: CASRGQDYGYTF.

This clone was seen more than once but under ten times. V usage is TRBV7-2 and J usage is TRBJ2-7; D ambiguous. The CDR3 length is 13 residues. V lost 2 bases to trimming and J lost 1 base, with 6 bases between them. CDR1 is SGHTA and CDR2 is FQGNSA in the germline V gene. The CDR3 reads CASSLFPSYEQYF. In DNA form, the CDR3 reads TGTGCCAGCAGCTTATTCCCTTCCTACGAGCAGTACTTC.

The J gene is TRBJ2-2, the V gene TRBV12-5; 11 nucleotides agree with TRBD2. CDR3 length equals 17 residues. The germline V gene has CDR1 LGHNT and CDR2 FRNRAP. Trimming at V came to 5 bases and at J to 5 bases, leaving 10 bases not matched to a gene. The CDR3 DNA sequence: TGTGCTAGTGGTCTTACTAGCGGGAGATTAATGACCGGGGAGCTGTTTTTT. Translated: CASGLTSGRLMTGELFF.

This rearrangement joins TRBV27 to TRBJ1-6, with 10 bases that match TRBD1. CDR3 length: 16 residues. Germline assignment: CDR1 MNHEY and CDR2 SMNVEV (reference sequence). After removal of 0 bases from V and 9 bases from J, the junction contained 5 bases not matched to a gene. The CDR3 nucleotides are TGTGCCAGCAGTTTATCATTGACAGGGGGCGTTTCACCCCTCCACTTT. It yields the protein CASSLSLTGGVSPLHF.

The chain uses TRBV10-1 and TRBJ2-1, with 14 bases that match TRBD2. The CDR3 sequence is 16 residues long. Trimming cost V 4 bases and J 6 bases; bases outside gene matches: 5. Germline V lookup: CDR1 WNHNN, CDR2 SYGVQD (reference sequence). In nucleotides, the CDR3 is TGCGCCAGCAGTGCAGGGACTAGCGGGAGAGGCAATGAGCAGTTCTTC. Translation gives CASSAGTSGRGNEQFF.

This clone came up once. The V and J genes are TRBV5-6 and TRBJ2-7; 9 bases are a match to TRBD2. From germline, CDR1 is SGHDT and CDR2 YYEEEE. The CDR3 runs to 15 residues. V dropped 4 bases and J dropped 2; count of bases not matched to a gene: 7. CDR3 loop: CASSPPGGRAYEQYF. The DNA of the CDR3 is TGTGCCAGCAGCCCCCCGGGCGGGAGGGCCTACGAGCAGTACTTC.

In this sample, this clone turned up a few times. This chain joins TRBV24-1 and TRBJ2-1; tentatively, D is TRBD2 (6 bases). The CDR3 covers 17 residues. Deletions cut 2 bases from V and 0 bases from J, with 13 bases between. Germline CDR1 and CDR2: KGHDR and SFDVKD. CDR3 amino acids: CATSDSPRGNSYNEQFF. DNA of the CDR3: TGTGCCACCAGTGATTCACCTCGGGGGAACTCCTACAATGAGCAGTTCTTC.

J is TRBJ1-1 and V is TRBV18; possibly TRBD1 for D (6 bases). The CDR3 is made up of 13 amino acids. Deletions cut 5 bases from V and 3 bases from J, with 10 bases between. Germline loops: CDR1 KGHSH, CDR2 LQKENI. This CDR3 is CASSGDTYTEAFF. CDR3 bases: TGTGCCAGCTCAGGGGACACCTACACTGAAGCTTTCTTT.

This chain links TRBV7-6 with TRBJ2-3, with 7 bases that match TRBD1. The CDR3 covers 16 residues. J lost 0 bases, V lost 1 base, and 4 bases had no gene match. Per germline, CDR1 SGHVS and CDR2 FNYEAQ. The CDR3 DNA reads as TGTGCCAGCAGCTTAGACCCGGGACAGAGCACAGATACGCAGTATTTT. Its protein is CASSLDPGQSTDTQYF.

The table lists this clone with a count of one. This chain connects TRBV28 to TRBJ1-2; D is possibly TRBD1 (6 bases). Trimming stripped 5 bases from V and 4 bases from J, with 20 bases between. Germline values: CDR1 MDHEN, CDR2 SYDVKM. The CDR3 spans 16 residues. The CDR3 protein is CASSRTGNTQVYGYTF. CDR3 bases: TGTGCCAGCAGTCGCACAGGGAATACCCAAGTCTATGGCTACACCTTC.

The chain couples TRBV25-1 to TRBJ2-1; 9 nucleotides line up with TRBD1. J lost 6 bases, V lost 6 bases, and 12 bases had no gene match. The germline gives CDR1 MGHDK, CDR2 SYGVNS. There are 16 residues in the CDR3. Written as DNA, the CDR3 is TGTGCCAGCAGGCCAAACTCCGGGACAGGGCCCAATGAGCAGTTCTTC. This gives the protein CASRPNSGTGPNEQFF.

The chain has TRBV4-1 and TRBJ1-1, with 7 bases matching TRBD1. CDR3 size: 15 residues. Per germline, CDR1 MGHRA and CDR2 YSYEKL. Trimming took 2 bases from V and 11 from J; bases not matched to a gene: 14. The CDR3 DNA reads TGCGCCAGCAGCCAAAATCAAGTGGGACAGTTCGGGGCTTTCTTT. Protein product: CASSQNQVGQFGAFF.